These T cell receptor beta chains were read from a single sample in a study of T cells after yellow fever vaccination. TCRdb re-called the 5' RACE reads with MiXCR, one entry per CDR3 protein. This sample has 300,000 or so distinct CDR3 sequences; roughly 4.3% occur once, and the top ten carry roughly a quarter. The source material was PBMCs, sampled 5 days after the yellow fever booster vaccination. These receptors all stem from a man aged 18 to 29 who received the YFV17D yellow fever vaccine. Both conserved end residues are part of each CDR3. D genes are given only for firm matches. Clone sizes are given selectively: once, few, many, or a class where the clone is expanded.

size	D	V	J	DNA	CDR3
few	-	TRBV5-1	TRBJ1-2	TGCGCCAGCAGCTTGGTAGGGGATGACTATGGCTACACCTTC	CASSLVGDDYGYTF
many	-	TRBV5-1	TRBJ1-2	TGCGCCAGCAGCCCGCTGGGGGGCGGCAACTATGGCTACACCTTC	CASSPLGGGNYGYTF
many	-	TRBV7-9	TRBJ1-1	TGTGCCAGCAGGCAAAATATGAACACTGAAGCTTTCTTT	CASRQNMNTEAFF
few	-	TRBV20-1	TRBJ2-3	TGCAGCGGCCAGGCTAGAACGTTGGGAGATACGCAGTATTTT	CSGQARTLGDTQYF
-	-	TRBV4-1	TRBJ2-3	TGCGCCAGCAGCCAAGATCCCTTCCGGGGAATCCGCACAGATACGCAGTATTTT	CASSQDPFRGIRTDTQYF
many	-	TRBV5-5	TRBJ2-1	TGTGCCAGCAGCCTGGAAGGCGGGGCTTCCTACAATGAGCAGTTCTTC	CASSLEGGASYNEQFF
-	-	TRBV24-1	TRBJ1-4	TGTGCCACCCCGGCGGGTATCGAGGGCCGTAATGAAAAACTGTTTTTT	CATPAGIEGRNEKLFF
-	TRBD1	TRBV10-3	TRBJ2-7	TGTGCCATCAGTGAGGGGGCAGGGGGCGTTTACGAGCAGTACTTC	CAISEGAGGVYEQYF
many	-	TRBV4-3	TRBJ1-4	TGCGCCAGCAGCCAAGATTGGGTGGAAACAGGGAGGAGTGAAAAACTGTTTTTT	CASSQDWVETGRSEKLFF
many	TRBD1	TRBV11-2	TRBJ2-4	TGTGCCAGCAGCCAAGGGACAGGGCGAAACATTCAGTACTTC	CASSQGTGRNIQYF
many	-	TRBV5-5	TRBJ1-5	TGTGCCAGCAGCCTAGGGAATAGCAATCAGCCCCAGCATTTT	CASSLGNSNQPQHF
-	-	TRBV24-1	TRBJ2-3	TGTGCCACCAGTGATAGAAACACAGATACGCAGTATTTT	CATSDRNTDTQYF
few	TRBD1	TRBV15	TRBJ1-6	TGTGCCACCAGCAGAGCTCCCGGGACAGGGACATATAATTCACCCCTCCACTTT	CATSRAPGTGTYNSPLHF
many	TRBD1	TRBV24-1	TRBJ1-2	TGTGCCACCAGTGATCCCGGGACAGACAGGGATGGCTACACCTTC	CATSDPGTDRDGYTF
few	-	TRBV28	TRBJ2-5	TGTGCCAGCAGCCGACTAATGGAGACCCAGTACTTC	CASSRLMETQYF
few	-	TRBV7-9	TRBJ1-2	TGTGCCAGCAGCTTAGAAGCGGAGGGCTACACCTTC	CASSLEAEGYTF
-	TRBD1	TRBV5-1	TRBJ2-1	TGCGCCAACCGTAATCCCCGGGACAGGTTTTTAGAGCAGTTCTTC	CANRNPRDRFLEQFF
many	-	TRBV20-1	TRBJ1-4	TGCAGTGCAGGCCCGACCCTAGGGGAAAAACTGTTTTTT	CSAGPTLGEKLFF
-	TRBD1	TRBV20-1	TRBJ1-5	TGCAGTGCAACCCGACAGGGGGTCGGTCAGCCCCAGCATTTT	CSATRQGVGQPQHF
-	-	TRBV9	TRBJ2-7	TGTGCCAGCAGCGTAGTAATAACAGCACCCCCCTACGAGCAGTACTTC	CASSVVITAPPYEQYF
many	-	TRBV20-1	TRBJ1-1	TGCAGTGCTAGGCTCGGGGGTATCACTGAAGCTTTCTTT	CSARLGGITEAFF
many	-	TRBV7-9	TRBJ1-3	TGTGCCAGCAGCCCCACCGGTGCCAGGAGCTCTGGAAACACCATATATTTT	CASSPTGARSSGNTIYF
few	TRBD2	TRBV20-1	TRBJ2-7	TGCAGTGCCCCAGGGACTAGCGGGGGGCCGAGCTCCTACGAGCAGTACTTC	CSAPGTSGGPSSYEQYF
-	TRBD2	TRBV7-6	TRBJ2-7	TGTGCCAGCAGCCCCGGACTAGCGGGACCAAACTTAAAGTCCTACGAGCAGTACTTC	CASSPGLAGPNLKSYEQYF
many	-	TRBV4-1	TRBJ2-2	TGCGCCAGCAGCCCCAGGCAGGGTATTACCGGGGAGCTGTTTTTT	CASSPRQGITGELFF
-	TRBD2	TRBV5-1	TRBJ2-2	TGCGCCAGCAGCTTGGGGGCTAGCGGAGGTGTCGGGGAGCTGTTTTTT	CASSLGASGGVGELFF
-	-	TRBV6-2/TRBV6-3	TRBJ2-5	TGTGCCAGCAGTTACCTGGGATTGCAAGAGACCCAGTACTTC	CASSYLGLQETQYF
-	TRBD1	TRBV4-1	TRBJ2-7	TGCGCCAGCAGCCAAGGGGACAGGGGTTACGAGCAGTACTTC	CASSQGDRGYEQYF
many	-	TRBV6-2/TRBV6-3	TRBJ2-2	TGTGCCAGCAGTTACAGTTGGGTTTGGGCTACGAACACCGGGGAGCTGTTTTTT	CASSYSWVWATNTGELFF
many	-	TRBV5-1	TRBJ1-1	TGCGCCAGCAGCGGATCAGGACGGGACACTGAAGCTTTCTTT	CASSGSGRDTEAFF
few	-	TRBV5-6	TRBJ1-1	TGTGCCAGCAGCTTGGTGGGGACCACTGAAGCTTTCTTT	CASSLVGTTEAFF
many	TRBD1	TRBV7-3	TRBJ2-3	TGTGCCAGCAGCTCAGCAGAGACAGGGACCGATACGCAGTATTTT	CASSSAETGTDTQYF
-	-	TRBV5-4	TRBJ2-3	TGTGCCAGCAGCGAGCGAGGAGATAGCACAGATACGCAGTATTTT	CASSERGDSTDTQYF
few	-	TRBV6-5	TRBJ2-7	TGTGCCAGCGGAGGGACTTCGGCTTCCTCCTACGAGCAGTACTTC	CASGGTSASSYEQYF
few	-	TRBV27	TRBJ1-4	TGTGCCAGCAGGCGGGGGGTCAATGAAAAACTGTTTTTT	CASRRGVNEKLFF
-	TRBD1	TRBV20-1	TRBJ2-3	TGCAGTGGAAAGCACAGGGGGTATACAGATACGCAGTATTTT	CSGKHRGYTDTQYF
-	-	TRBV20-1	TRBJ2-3	TGCAGTGCTAGAGACACTAGCAGAGATTCAGATACGCAGTATTTT	CSARDTSRDSDTQYF
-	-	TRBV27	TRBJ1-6	TGTGCCAGCACCCTGGGGGGGAATAATTCACCCCTCCACTTT	CASTLGGNNSPLHF
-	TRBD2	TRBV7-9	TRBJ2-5	TGTGCCAGCAGCCCCCGACTAGCGGGAGATTCAGAGACCCAGTACTTC	CASSPRLAGDSETQYF
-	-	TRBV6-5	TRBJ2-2	TGTGCCAGCAGTTACCAGAACACCGGGGAGCTGTTTTTT	CASSYQNTGELFF
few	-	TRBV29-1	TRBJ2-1	TGCAGCTTGATCGGGGGGCGGAATGAGCAGTTCTTC	CSLIGGRNEQFF
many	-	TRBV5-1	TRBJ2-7	TGCGCCAGCAGCTTGGAGGGGGTCGGCGAGCAGTACTTC	CASSLEGVGEQYF
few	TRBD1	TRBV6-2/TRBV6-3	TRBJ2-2	TGTGCCAGCAGCCCCGGGGACAGGAATCCCGGGGAGCTGTTTTTT	CASSPGDRNPGELFF
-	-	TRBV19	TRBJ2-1	TGTGCCAGTAGTATGGAGGTTAGCTCCTACAATGAGCAGTTCTTC	CASSMEVSSYNEQFF
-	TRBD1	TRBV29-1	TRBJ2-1	TGCAGCGTTGATCCGGGACAGCATTTTCACAATGAGCAGTTCTTC	CSVDPGQHFHNEQFF
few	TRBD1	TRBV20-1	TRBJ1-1	TGCAGTGCTATTTCGGGACAGGGGGCGGTGAACACTGAAGCTTTCTTT	CSAISGQGAVNTEAFF
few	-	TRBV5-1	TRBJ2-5	TGCGCCAGCAGCTTGTGGTTAGCAGAGACCCAGTACTTC	CASSLWLAETQYF